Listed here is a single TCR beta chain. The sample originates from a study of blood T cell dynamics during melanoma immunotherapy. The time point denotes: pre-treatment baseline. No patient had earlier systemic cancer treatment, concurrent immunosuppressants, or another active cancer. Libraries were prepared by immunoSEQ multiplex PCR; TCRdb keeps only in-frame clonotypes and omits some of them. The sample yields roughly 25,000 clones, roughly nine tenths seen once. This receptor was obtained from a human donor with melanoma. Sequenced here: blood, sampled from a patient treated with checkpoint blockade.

CDR3 residues: CASPLAAAGRQETQYF. DNA of the CDR3: TGTGCCAGTCCACTGGCCGCCGCGGGAAGGCAAGAGACCCAGTACTTC. This chain links TRBV28 with TRBJ2-5, with a tentative D call TRBD2 (6 bases). This CDR3 region has 16 residues. Trimming took 9 bases from V and 2 from J, leaving 22 bases between them. Germline CDR1 MDHEN, CDR2 SYDVKM.